These 12 T cell receptor beta chains came from one sample sequenced in a study of control samples from healthy donors and cancer patients. Assay: immunoSEQ multiplex PCR; the TCRdb copy retains only in-frame clones and omits some. The sample yields some 200,000 clones, just under 95% seen once. Sequenced material: blood. The receptor source for this set is a man in his fifties or sixties in good health.

This sequence joins TRBV5-1 and TRBJ1-2; 8 positions agree with TRBD1. Trimming took 2 bases from V and 8 from J; bases not matched to a gene: 8. The CDR3 length is 14 residues. CDR1 and CDR2 (germline): SGHRS, YFSETQ. Here the CDR3 DNA reads TGCGCCAGCAGCTTCGACAGGGGTTCGAGGGGCTACACCTTC. Protein sequence: CASSFDRGSRGYTF. Combining the CDR3 with reference TRBV5-1 and TRBJ1-2 gives the whole variable domain KAGVTQTPRYLIKTRGQQVTLSCSPISGHRSVSWYQQTPGQGLQFLFEYFSETQRNKGNFPGRFSGRQFSNSRSEMNVSTLELGDSALYLCASSFDRGSRGYTFGSGTRLTVV.

The chain uses TRBV21-1 and TRBJ1-4. TRBV21-1 is listed as a pseudogene. The CDR3 contains 13 residues. DNA for the CDR3: TGTGCCAGCAGCAAAGTAGGAGTGGAAAAACTGTTTTTT. Translation gives CASSKVGVEKLFF.

The chain recombines TRBV6-5 with TRBJ1-2; possibly TRBD1 for D (5 bases). The V end was cut by 6 bases, the J end by 0 bases, with 14 bases between. Looked up from germline, CDR1 is MNHEY and CDR2 is SVGAGI. The CDR3 is made up of 15 amino acids. This CDR3 is CASSLRRVTNYGYTF. Here the CDR3 DNA reads TGTGCCAGCAGCCTACGCAGGGTTACTAACTATGGCTACACCTTC.

This sequence joins TRBV5-1 and TRBJ2-7; 7 bases align to TRBD2. Germline CDR1 SGHRS, CDR2 YFSETQ. The CDR3 runs 15 residues. J gave up 3 bases and V 4 bases, and 10 bases lay outside the gene matches. The CDR3 region is CASSASGGSGYEQYF. CDR3 coding DNA: TGCGCCAGCAGCGCCTCGGGGGGATCGGGCTACGAGCAGTACTTC. The whole variable domain, remainder taken from reference TRBV5-1 and TRBJ2-7, is KAGVTQTPRYLIKTRGQQVTLSCSPISGHRSVSWYQQTPGQGLQFLFEYFSETQRNKGNFPGRFSGRQFSNSRSEMNVSTLELGDSALYLCASSASGGSGYEQYFGPGTRLTVT.

The chain uses TRBV6-1 and TRBJ1-2; the D gene is possibly TRBD1 (5 bases). CDR1 and CDR2 (germline): MNHNS, SASEGT. The CDR3 runs to 16 residues. V lost 3 bases and J lost 0, with 14 bases in between. The CDR3: CASSENYRSTNYGYTF. The DNA for the CDR3 is TGTGCCAGCAGTGAGAACTACAGGTCTACTAACTATGGCTACACCTTC.

This rearrangement joins TRBV11-2 to TRBJ2-7; TRBD1 might be the D (6 bases). Germline CDR1 SGHAT, CDR2 FQNNGV. The CDR3 length is 10 residues. CDR3 nucleotide sequence: TGTGCCAGCAGCTCCGGGACACGGAATGTC. It translates to CASSSGTRNV.

This rearrangement joins TRBV28 to TRBJ2-2, with TRBD1 matching 8 bases. Germline CDR1 MDHEN, CDR2 SYDVKM. Germline trimming cut 6 bases from V and 4 bases from J; bases unmatched to any gene: 7. This CDR3 is built from 15 residues. This CDR3 is CASSQGQGPTGELFF. The CDR3 DNA reads TGTGCCAGCAGCCAAGGACAGGGTCCCACCGGGGAGCTGTTTTTT.

The chain carries TRBV11-2 and TRBJ2-7; 8 nucleotides match TRBD1. CDR3 length: 13 residues. Per germline, CDR1 SGHAT and CDR2 FQNNGV. This chain's CDR3 is CASSLSAGTGLRV. CDR3 nucleotides: TGTGCCAGCAGCTTATCGGCCGGGACAGGTCTTCGCGTC.

This rearrangement joins TRBV7-9 to TRBJ1-2, with a weak D call TRBD1 (6 bases). The CDR3 consists of 12 residues. The germline V gene encodes CDR1 SEHNR and CDR2 FQNEAQ (reference sequence). V was pared by 3 bases and J by 8 bases, with 10 bases between. DNA of the CDR3: TGTGCCAGCAGCTTGAAGGGGGAAGGCTACACCTTC. This sequence encodes CASSLKGEGYTF. Full variable domain (outside the CDR3, taken from reference TRBV7-9 and TRBJ1-2): DTGVSQNPRHKITKRGQNVTFRCDPISEHNRLYWYRQTLGQGPEFLTYFQNEAQLEKSRLLSDRFSAERPKGSFSTLEIQRTEQGDSAMYLCASSLKGEGYTFGSGTRLTVV.

This clone has only a few counts. The chain is built from TRBV6-5 and TRBJ1-4; D unclear. CDR3 length equals 13 residues. The V gene's germline CDR1 is MNHEY and CDR2 SVGAGI. Trimming took off 8 bases at V and 0 bases at J, with 7 bases between the two ends. CDR3 bases: TGTGCCAGCCGTCGCGCAACTAATGAAAAACTGTTTTTT. This translates into CASRRATNEKLFF.

The chain links TRBV5-4 to TRBJ1-2; no reliable D call. The V and J ends lost 1 base and 4 bases respectively, with 5 bases between them. The CDR3 is 12 residues long. CDR1 and CDR2 (germline): SGHNT, YYREEE (reference sequence). The CDR3 here is CASSLMPYGYTF. The CDR3 DNA is TGTGCCAGCAGCTTGATGCCCTATGGCTACACCTTC.

DNA for the CDR3: TGTGCCAGCAGCCCAACCCGGGATTATTCATCTGGGGCCAACGTCCTGACTTTC. Its translation: CASSPTRDYSSGANVLTF. The V and J genes are TRBV28 and TRBJ2-6, with D possibly matching TRBD2 (5 bases). V was clipped by 6 bases and J by 1 base, with 19 bases between them. CDR3 length: 18 residues. The V gene's germline CDR1 is MDHEN and CDR2 SYDVKM.